This is a list of T cell receptor beta chains from one sample in a study of cytomegalovirus exposure and HLA in healthy donors. This table comes from immunoSEQ multiplex PCR, and its TCRdb copy is limited to in-frame clones, with some not included. The sample shows some 170,000 clones, 70% to 85% of them seen only once. The sequenced sample was PBMCs. The receptors here all came from a human donor in good health. Each CDR3 is given with its conserved first and last residue. D genes are given only for firm matches. The size of a clone is reported for some rows only, either as once, few or many, or as a class for expanded clones.

d_call: TRBD1
v_call: TRBV19
j_call: TRBJ1-6
clone_size: -
cdr3_nt: TGTGCCAGTACCCCCAATGTAGGGACAGGGTTTTCACCCCTCCACTTT
cdr3_aa: CASTPNVGTGFSPLHF

d_call: TRBD2
v_call: TRBV7-3
j_call: TRBJ2-6
clone_size: -
cdr3_nt: TGTGCCAGCAGCTTACGGGGAGGGACCGGGGCCAACGTCCTGACTTTC
cdr3_aa: CASSLRGGTGANVLTF

d_call: TRBD1
v_call: TRBV6-5
j_call: TRBJ1-4
clone_size: -
cdr3_nt: TGTGCCAGCAGTCGGGGACAGGGGAAGGAAAAACTGTTTTTT
cdr3_aa: CASSRGQGKEKLFF

d_call: -
v_call: TRBV9
j_call: TRBJ2-7
clone_size: few
cdr3_nt: TGTGCCAGCAGCGTAGACGAGGGTCCCTACGAGCAGTACTTC
cdr3_aa: CASSVDEGPYEQYF

d_call: -
v_call: TRBV19
j_call: TRBJ2-7
clone_size: -
cdr3_nt: TGTGCCAGTAGTATAGGGGCCGGATCCTACGAGCAGTACTTC
cdr3_aa: CASSIGAGSYEQYF

d_call: TRBD1
v_call: TRBV2
j_call: TRBJ2-7
clone_size: -
cdr3_nt: TGTGCCAGCAGTGAACAGGGGGTCCCGGAAGAGCAGTACTTC
cdr3_aa: CASSEQGVPEEQYF

d_call: -
v_call: TRBV7-7
j_call: TRBJ2-3
clone_size: -
cdr3_nt: TGTGCTAGCAGCTTAGCGGTGGGGCCCACAGATACGCAGTATTTT
cdr3_aa: CASSLAVGPTDTQYF

d_call: TRBD2
v_call: TRBV29-1
j_call: TRBJ2-1
clone_size: few
cdr3_nt: TGCAGCGTTGAAGCGGGGGGGCTCTATGAGCAGTTCTTC
cdr3_aa: CSVEAGGLYEQFF

d_call: -
v_call: TRBV11-2
j_call: TRBJ2-3
clone_size: -
cdr3_nt: TGTGCCAGCAGCGAGAATAAGGGGGCAGATACGCAGTATTTT
cdr3_aa: CASSENKGADTQYF

d_call: TRBD2
v_call: TRBV6-1
j_call: TRBJ2-3
clone_size: -
cdr3_nt: TGTGCCAGCAGTGAACCAAGCGGGGGCACAGATACGCAGTATTTT
cdr3_aa: CASSEPSGGTDTQYF

d_call: -
v_call: TRBV5-1
j_call: TRBJ1-4
clone_size: -
cdr3_nt: TGCGCCAGCAGCCCGGGGGGGGGAGCAACTAATGAAGAACTGTTTTTT
cdr3_aa: CASSPGGGATNEELFF

d_call: -
v_call: TRBV18
j_call: TRBJ2-3
clone_size: -
cdr3_nt: TGTGCCAGCTCACCGCCAAGGGGGAGCACAGATACGCAGTATTTT
cdr3_aa: CASSPPRGSTDTQYF

d_call: TRBD1
v_call: TRBV18
j_call: TRBJ2-5
clone_size: once
cdr3_nt: TGTGCCAGCTCACCGGCACAGGGGAGAATGTTTGAGACCCAGTACTTC
cdr3_aa: CASSPAQGRMFETQYF

d_call: -
v_call: TRBV6-8
j_call: TRBJ2-3
clone_size: -
cdr3_nt: TGTGCCAGCAGTTGGCGAGGACAGAGCACAGATACGCAGTATTTT
cdr3_aa: CASSWRGQSTDTQYF

d_call: TRBD2
v_call: TRBV2
j_call: TRBJ2-5
clone_size: -
cdr3_nt: TGTGCCAGCAAGCCGGGACTAGGGGAGGAGACCCAGTACTTC
cdr3_aa: CASKPGLGEETQYF

d_call: -
v_call: TRBV5-6
j_call: TRBJ2-3
clone_size: -
cdr3_nt: TGTGCCAGCAGCCTGGGACAACTCACAGATACGCAGTATTTT
cdr3_aa: CASSLGQLTDTQYF

d_call: TRBD1
v_call: TRBV7-2
j_call: TRBJ1-6
clone_size: once
cdr3_nt: TGTGCCAGCAGCAACCGGGACAGGGGGGGGTCCTATAATTCACCCCTCCACTTT
cdr3_aa: CASSNRDRGGSYNSPLHF

d_call: TRBD1
v_call: TRBV10-3
j_call: TRBJ1-3
clone_size: few
cdr3_nt: TGTGCCATCAGTGAGTCTGGACAGGGCGACCCCTCTGGAAACACCATATATTTT
cdr3_aa: CAISESGQGDPSGNTIYF

d_call: -
v_call: TRBV7-3
j_call: TRBJ2-1
clone_size: -
cdr3_nt: TGTGCCAGCAGCTTAAGCCAGGGCTCGTTTAATGAGCAGTTCTTC
cdr3_aa: CASSLSQGSFNEQFF

d_call: -
v_call: TRBV7-7
j_call: TRBJ2-3
clone_size: few
cdr3_nt: TGTGCTAGCAGCTTAGATATAGAGGCCGGCACAGATACGCAGTATTTT
cdr3_aa: CASSLDIEAGTDTQYF

d_call: -
v_call: TRBV5-4
j_call: TRBJ1-1
clone_size: -
cdr3_nt: TGTGCCAGCAGCCCCCCTGGGCGCACTGAAGCTTTCTTT
cdr3_aa: CASSPPGRTEAFF

d_call: -
v_call: TRBV2
j_call: TRBJ1-1
clone_size: -
cdr3_nt: TGTGCTAGCAGTGAAGCCACAGGGAGTTGGTACACTGAAGCTTTCTTT
cdr3_aa: CASSEATGSWYTEAFF

d_call: -
v_call: TRBV7-2
j_call: TRBJ2-7
clone_size: -
cdr3_nt: TGTGCCAGCAGCTTAGGGACTGGCTACGAGCAGTACTTC
cdr3_aa: CASSLGTGYEQYF

d_call: -
v_call: TRBV19
j_call: TRBJ2-1
clone_size: few
cdr3_nt: TGTGCCAGTAACAGGGACTACAATGAGCAGTTCTTC
cdr3_aa: CASNRDYNEQFF

d_call: -
v_call: TRBV7-3
j_call: TRBJ2-3
clone_size: -
cdr3_nt: TGTGCCAGCAGCCTCAGCAGGGTAGCAGGGGATACGCAGTATTTT
cdr3_aa: CASSLSRVAGDTQYF

d_call: -
v_call: TRBV19
j_call: TRBJ1-5
clone_size: -
cdr3_nt: TGTGCCAGTAGTATATCAGCAGGTTCGGGCAATCAGCCCCAGCATTTT
cdr3_aa: CASSISAGSGNQPQHF

d_call: TRBD2
v_call: TRBV25-1
j_call: TRBJ2-7
clone_size: -
cdr3_nt: TGTGCCAGCAGCCGGGGGGGCACCTACGAGCAGTACTTC
cdr3_aa: CASSRGGTYEQYF

d_call: -
v_call: TRBV30
j_call: TRBJ1-1
clone_size: -
cdr3_nt: TGTGCCTGGAGTGTACAGGGAACCCCTCTACCTTTCTTT
cdr3_aa: CAWSVQGTPLPFF

d_call: TRBD2
v_call: TRBV18
j_call: TRBJ2-7
clone_size: few
cdr3_nt: TGTGCCAGCTCACCAGGGACTAGCTATAGGAGCTCCTACGAGCAGTACTTC
cdr3_aa: CASSPGTSYRSSYEQYF

d_call: -
v_call: TRBV30
j_call: TRBJ2-1
clone_size: -
cdr3_nt: TGTGCCTGGAGTGTAGGGAGTGGCTCCTACAATGAGCAGTTCTTC
cdr3_aa: CAWSVGSGSYNEQFF

d_call: TRBD1
v_call: TRBV7-9
j_call: TRBJ2-1
clone_size: -
cdr3_nt: TGTGCCAGCAGCTCGGGACAGGTCTCTCGCTACAATGAGCAGTTCTTC
cdr3_aa: CASSSGQVSRYNEQFF

d_call: TRBD1
v_call: TRBV10-3
j_call: TRBJ2-7
clone_size: -
cdr3_nt: TGTGCCACCGAAGGGGGACAGGGCGGGAACGAGCAGTACTTC
cdr3_aa: CATEGGQGGNEQYF

d_call: TRBD2
v_call: TRBV7-2
j_call: TRBJ2-3
clone_size: -
cdr3_nt: TGTGCCAGCAGCCCGGGACTAGCGGATGATACGCAGTATTTT
cdr3_aa: CASSPGLADDTQYF

d_call: -
v_call: TRBV27
j_call: TRBJ2-3
clone_size: once
cdr3_nt: TGTGCCAGCAACCACAGGGTTGGCACAGATACGCAGTATTTT
cdr3_aa: CASNHRVGTDTQYF

d_call: TRBD1
v_call: TRBV6-6
j_call: TRBJ2-1
clone_size: -
cdr3_nt: TGTGCCAGCAACTCCGGGACAGGGGGCTACAATGAGCAGTTCTTC
cdr3_aa: CASNSGTGGYNEQFF

d_call: TRBD1
v_call: TRBV10-3
j_call: TRBJ1-1
clone_size: -
cdr3_nt: TGTGCCATCAGTGAGGGGGACAGGGGAATGGCTGAAGCTTTCTTT
cdr3_aa: CAISEGDRGMAEAFF

d_call: TRBD2
v_call: TRBV7-2
j_call: TRBJ2-5
clone_size: -
cdr3_nt: TGTGCCAGCAGCCCTTCCCGGACTAGCGGGACAGAGACCCAGTACTTC
cdr3_aa: CASSPSRTSGTETQYF

d_call: -
v_call: TRBV13
j_call: TRBJ2-3
clone_size: -
cdr3_nt: TGTGCCAGCAGCCCAGGGGTGGATACGCAGTATTTT
cdr3_aa: CASSPGVDTQYF

d_call: TRBD1
v_call: TRBV30
j_call: TRBJ1-1
clone_size: -
cdr3_nt: TGTGCCTGGAGCCCTAGGGGACAGGGGATCACTGAAGCTTTCTTT
cdr3_aa: CAWSPRGQGITEAFF

d_call: -
v_call: TRBV5-5
j_call: TRBJ1-1
clone_size: -
cdr3_nt: TGTGCCAGCAGTCCTGGAGTGAACACTGAAGCTTTCTTT
cdr3_aa: CASSPGVNTEAFF

d_call: -
v_call: TRBV4-1
j_call: TRBJ2-7
clone_size: -
cdr3_nt: TGCGCCAGCAGCCAAGCACAGGGTAAAAACGAGCAGTACTTC
cdr3_aa: CASSQAQGKNEQYF

d_call: -
v_call: TRBV5-8
j_call: TRBJ1-3
clone_size: -
cdr3_nt: TGTGCCAGCAGCCTAGTCCTCCGCCACTCTGGAAACACCATATATTTT
cdr3_aa: CASSLVLRHSGNTIYF

d_call: TRBD1
v_call: TRBV4-1
j_call: TRBJ1-3
clone_size: -
cdr3_nt: TGCGCCAGCAGCCCGCGGCTGACAGGGGCTGGAAACACCATATATTTT
cdr3_aa: CASSPRLTGAGNTIYF

d_call: -
v_call: TRBV7-2
j_call: TRBJ1-1
clone_size: -
cdr3_nt: TGTGCCAGCAGTTTTGACGGAAGCGTCCGGAACACTGAAGCTTTCTTT
cdr3_aa: CASSFDGSVRNTEAFF

d_call: -
v_call: TRBV30
j_call: TRBJ2-7
clone_size: -
cdr3_nt: TGTGCCTGGGAAAAAACAGGGATTCGCAACGAGCAGTACTTC
cdr3_aa: CAWEKTGIRNEQYF

d_call: -
v_call: TRBV27
j_call: TRBJ2-7
clone_size: -
cdr3_nt: TGTGCCAGCAGTTTTGGGGGCAGCGAGCAGTACTTC
cdr3_aa: CASSFGGSEQYF

d_call: -
v_call: TRBV2
j_call: TRBJ1-2
clone_size: few
cdr3_nt: TGTGCCAGCAGTGACATTGGCTACAGTAACTATGGCTACACCTTC
cdr3_aa: CASSDIGYSNYGYTF

d_call: TRBD1
v_call: TRBV5-1
j_call: TRBJ2-7
clone_size: -
cdr3_nt: TGCGCCAGCAGCTTGCGGCCAGGGCAGGGGGCCTACGAGCAGTACTTC
cdr3_aa: CASSLRPGQGAYEQYF

d_call: -
v_call: TRBV5-6
j_call: TRBJ2-5
clone_size: -
cdr3_nt: TGTGCCAGCAGGGTGGTGAGCGGCCATCTCATCCAAGAGACCCAGTACTTC
cdr3_aa: CASRVVSGHLIQETQYF

d_call: -
v_call: TRBV4-2
j_call: TRBJ2-2
clone_size: -
cdr3_nt: TGTGCCAGCAGCCAAGATCGGGGCGGGGCCGGGGAGCTGTTTTTT
cdr3_aa: CASSQDRGGAGELFF

d_call: TRBD1
v_call: TRBV27
j_call: TRBJ1-1
clone_size: few
cdr3_nt: TGTGCCAGCAGTTACAATACAGGGGGCCACACTGAAGCTTTCTTT
cdr3_aa: CASSYNTGGHTEAFF

d_call: TRBD1
v_call: TRBV7-9
j_call: TRBJ2-6
clone_size: once
cdr3_nt: TGTGCCAGCAGCTTAGGGACAGGCCCATACTCTGGGGCCAACGTCCTGACTTTC
cdr3_aa: CASSLGTGPYSGANVLTF

d_call: TRBD2
v_call: TRBV7-6
j_call: TRBJ2-7
clone_size: -
cdr3_nt: TGTGCCAGCAGCTCGACTAGCGGAAACGAGCAGTACTTC
cdr3_aa: CASSSTSGNEQYF

d_call: TRBD2
v_call: TRBV7-3
j_call: TRBJ2-1
clone_size: few
cdr3_nt: TGTGCCAGCAGCTTAACGTTAGCGGGTCCCCACAATGAGCAGTTCTTC
cdr3_aa: CASSLTLAGPHNEQFF

d_call: TRBD1
v_call: TRBV7-2
j_call: TRBJ2-7
clone_size: -
cdr3_nt: TGTGCCAGCAGCTTAGCCCCCGGGACAGGGTACGAGCAGTACTTC
cdr3_aa: CASSLAPGTGYEQYF

d_call: TRBD1
v_call: TRBV29-1
j_call: TRBJ2-7
clone_size: -
cdr3_nt: TGCAGCGTCGGGACAGGAAGCTCCTACGAGCAGTACTTC
cdr3_aa: CSVGTGSSYEQYF

d_call: TRBD1
v_call: TRBV5-5
j_call: TRBJ2-7
clone_size: -
cdr3_nt: TGTGCCAGCAGCTACCGAGCGGGTGGGGGGACAGGGAGTAGCTCCTACGAGCAGTACTTC
cdr3_aa: CASSYRAGGGTGSSSYEQYF